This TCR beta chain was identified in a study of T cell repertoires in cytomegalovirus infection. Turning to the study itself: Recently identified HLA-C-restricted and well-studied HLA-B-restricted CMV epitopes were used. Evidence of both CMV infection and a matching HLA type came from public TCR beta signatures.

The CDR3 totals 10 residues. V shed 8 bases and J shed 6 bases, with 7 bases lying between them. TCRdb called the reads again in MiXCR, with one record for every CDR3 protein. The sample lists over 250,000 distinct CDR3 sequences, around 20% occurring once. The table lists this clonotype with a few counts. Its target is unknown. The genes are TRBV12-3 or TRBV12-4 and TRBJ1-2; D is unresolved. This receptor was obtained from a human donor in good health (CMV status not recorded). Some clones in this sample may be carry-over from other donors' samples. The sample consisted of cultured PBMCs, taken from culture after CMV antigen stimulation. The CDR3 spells CASGGNGYTF. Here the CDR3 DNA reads TGTGCCAGCGGCGGGAATGGCTACACCTTC.